The present T cell receptor beta chain was sequenced within a study of cytomegalovirus exposure and HLA in healthy donors. Study context: Roughly 180 million T cells yielded 90 million to 130 million unique TCR beta sequences in earlier analysis. Whole-study results and caveats: After further analysis at a later stage, 16,951 TCR beta sequences were associated with HLA alleles at 0.05 false discovery rate.

From germline, CDR1 is MNHEY and CDR2 SVGAGI. This CDR3 is built from 14 residues. The ends were cut back, 5 bases at V and 5 bases at J, with 15 bases in the middle. Concerning this clone itself: The antigen is unknown.

Both 60 Vbeta primers and 13 Jbeta primers went into the PCR. Measured with immunoSEQ multiplex PCR; TCRdb has only the in-frame clones, and not every one. There are 250,000 or so clones in the sample; around 90% occur only once, and around 1.7% lies in the top ten. The sample taken for sequencing was PBMCs. The V gene is TRBV6-5, the J gene TRBJ1-2, with D tentatively TRBD1 (5 bases). This TCR came from a girl under 10 years old in good health and CMV-seronegative. CDR3 coding DNA: TGTGCCAGCAGTCAACGGCAGGGCTGGTATGGCTACACCTTC. Its translation: CASSQRQGWYGYTF.